This T cell receptor beta chain stems from a study of monozygotic twins with cystic fibrosis. At the level of the study: With approximately 15 PCR cycles, barcoded libraries came from roughly 2.8 micrograms of fragmented DNA.

Whole-study results and caveats: Median Simpson clonality of roughly 0.01 suggested naive T cells predominated. Co-twins had the most similar V usage for 13 of 16 pairs, J for 8. Unrelated CF individuals shared fewer identical clonotypes than monozygotic CF twins.

With respect to this clone: Its matching antigen is unknown.

The V end was cut by 1 base, the J end by 0 bases, with 4 bases between. From germline, CDR1 is SGHNT and CDR2 YYREEE (reference sequence). The CDR3 has 13 amino acids. Here immunoSEQ multiplex PCR was the method, and the copy in TCRdb shows in-frame clones only, minus some. The repertoire has 20,000 to 30,000 clones, 90% of them found once; the top ten carry 0.54%. The sample consisted of blood. This TCR was recovered from a girl under 10 years old with cystic fibrosis. This sequence joins TRBV5-4 and TRBJ1-1; no reliable D call. CDR3 in DNA: TGTGCCAGCAGCTTGCTGTTGAACACTGAAGCTTTCTTT. Encoded protein: CASSLLLNTEAFF. Complete variable domain (other parts from reference TRBV5-4 and TRBJ1-1): ETGVTQSPTHLIKTRGQQVTLRCSSQSGHNTVSWYQQALGQGPQFIFQYYREEENGRGNFPPRFSGLQFPNYSSELNVNALELDDSALYLCASSLLLNTEAFFGQGTRLTVV.